This TCR beta chain derives from a study of vaccination effects on CD4 cells after COVID-19 (dated by TCRdb to between 2021 and 2024). Notes on the research overall: Two doses of either the BNT162b2 or the mRNA-1273 mRNA SARS-CoV-2 vaccine were administered to participants. SARS-CoV-2 spike-specific CD4+ TCR repertoires were compared before and after mRNA vaccination in COVID-19 convalescent patients and in infection-naive vaccine recipients. The full study included fewer than eleven COVID-19 convalescent patients and a few SARS-CoV-2-naive healthy vaccine recipients. Cultures from other donors in the study were sequenced using the Oncomine TCR Beta short-read assay on an Illumina iSeq 100. What the study reported, not specific to this receptor: Clones induced by infection and clones induced by vaccination both contracted markedly at late timepoints after vaccination, which fits with T cell responses waning over time. In healthy vaccine recipients, vaccine-induced clones were almost all SARS-CoV-2 mono-reactive, with only 1 of 255 cross-reactive with common cold coronaviruses. The study was limited by a small number of convalescent patients, and early post-infection timepoints were lacking.

In the ViraFEST assay, PBMC were stimulated with viral peptide pools, and TCR sequencing was then used to find antigen-specific CD4+ T cell clonotypes based on their expansion. After more than nine days of culture, CD4+ T cells were isolated with the EasySep CD4+ T cell isolation kit. Negative nucleocapsid antibody results before and after vaccination confirmed that the healthy vaccine recipients had no prior SARS-CoV-2 infection. Roughly 1.9 million PBMC per well were cultured with 9 to 10 ug/ml peptides in IMDM containing approximately 4.7% human AB serum, about 9.6 IU/ml IL-2 and gentamicin. On days 3 and 7, half of the culture medium was replaced with fresh IL-2-containing medium. Unless otherwise noted, each peptide stimulation condition was cultured in triplicate wells. Using Ficoll-Paque Plus gradient centrifugation, PBMC were separated from whole blood and then either used fresh or cryopreserved at -140C. The overlapping peptide pools covered the spike proteins of SARS-CoV-2 as well as those of the common cold coronaviruses HCoV-NL63, HCoV-OC43 and HCoV-229E. Genomic DNA was extracted from cultured CD4+ T cells with the QIAamp micro DNA kit.

From the germline V gene, CDR1 is MNHEY and CDR2 is SVGAGI. From cysteine to phenylalanine, the CDR3 is 13 amino acids long. The kept DNA is CDR3 alone, 39 bases in frame from the first base. The trim is 2 bases for V and 4 bases for J, with a gap of 6 bases between the germline ends. This clone came up a few times. Its recognized antigen is unknown. Nothing much larger sits one base from this clone, and base qualities are not available. Receptors were amplified or captured by the immunoSEQ multiplex PCR assay. TCR beta CDR3 sequencing was performed on DNA from the cultured, isolated CD4+ T cells. The authors processed their data as follows. Non-productive TCR sequences were removed, reads were trimmed to the CDR3 region, and CDR3s of at least 7 amino acids were retained. Antigen-specific clonotypes were identified using the MANAFEST web app by comparison of expansion in peptide wells against reference cultures. For clones to be considered positive, expansion at FDR<0.05 versus reference and all other wells, an odds ratio above 5, and a frequency above 0.1% in two replicate wells were required. A clonotype was called cross-reactive if it was significantly expanded both in SARS-CoV-2 spike wells and in at least one common cold coronavirus spike condition. Using the stringdist R package, CDR3 similarity was measured by Levenshtein distance, and unrooted trees were constructed with ape in R 3.6.1. The table was pulled from immuneACCESS by TCRdb, which kept in-frame rearrangements only. Such tables lose some clones; where checked, under half of the loss comes from unresolved V genes, and the rest has no known cause. That table gives V, J and clone size, and the DNA gave D and trimming. Present in this sample are 37,000 or so clones, around 66% of which were seen just once. Of the sample, under 15% falls within the top ten clones.

The sample was CD4+ T cells from PBMCs cultured with HCoV-OC43 spike peptides, taken before COVID-19 vaccination. What this sample's cell subset or site label stands for: HCoV-OC43 spike overlapping peptide pool stimulation. The sequence came from a human donor who received a COVID-19 vaccine. The chain links TRBV6-5 with TRBJ1-5, with the identity of the D gene unclear. The CDR3 amino acid sequence is: CASSYHENQPQHF. The nucleotide sequence is TGTGCCAGCAGTTACCATGAGAATCAGCCCCAGCATTTT.